The 32 T cell receptor beta chains given below trace back to one sample, sequenced in a study of cytomegalovirus exposure and HLA in healthy donors. The PCR had 60 Vbeta and 13 Jbeta primers. Data came from immunoSEQ multiplex PCR; TCRdb stores just in-frame clones and leaves some out. The sample carries 65,000 to 90,000 clones, 79% recorded once. Sequenced: PBMCs. Source of these receptors: a man younger than 40 in good health and CMV-seronegative.

The V gene is TRBV11-2, the J gene TRBJ1-1; D may be TRBD1 (5 bases). The V gene's germline CDR1 is SGHAT and CDR2 FQNNGV. CDR3 length: 14 residues. With 3 bases removed from V and 1 base from J, the gap between germline ends came to 9 bases. CDR3 sequence reads: CASSFRGTNTEAFF. The CDR3 DNA is TGTGCCAGCAGCTTTCGCGGGACGAACACTGAAGCTTTCTTT.

There are a few counts of this clone. V is TRBV15 and J is TRBJ1-5, with 7 bases aligning to TRBD1. The V segment lost 4 bases and the J segment 0 bases; nucleotides outside the gene matches: 3. Germline V gene data show CDR1 as LNHNV and CDR2 as YYDKDF (reference sequence). CDR3 length: 15 amino acids. The CDR3: CATSIGQDSNQPQHF. Written as DNA, the CDR3 is TGTGCCACCAGCATCGGACAGGATAGCAATCAGCCCCAGCATTTT.

About this clone: Relative to the germline gene, one junction end is altered; a read error may explain this. This chain connects TRBV27 to TRBJ2-2; D perhaps matches TRBD1 (5 bases). The germline V gene encodes CDR1 MNHEY and CDR2 SMNVEV (reference sequence). This CDR3 has 15 residues. CDR3 coding DNA: TGTCCCAGCAAAAAGATGGGGCAAACAACCGGGGAGCTGTTTTTT. Protein: CPSKKMGQTTGELFF.

The genes are TRBV18 and TRBJ1-3; D is unresolved. This CDR3 spans 14 amino acids. Trimming left V 3 bases short and J 1 base short, with 7 bases between. Germline CDR1 is KGHSH and CDR2 is LQKENI. DNA of the CDR3: TGTGCCAGCTCACCTAGCGGTTCTGGAAACACCATATATTTT. Amino acid sequence: CASSPSGSGNTIYF.

This clone has a handful of counts. The chain employs TRBV4-2 and TRBJ2-1; D might be TRBD1 (8 bases). The germline V gene encodes CDR1 LGHNA and CDR2 YNFKEQ. Trimming cost V 4 bases and J 10 bases, with 14 bases left between them. The CDR3 is 13 residues long. The CDR3 DNA reads as TGTGCCAGCAGCCCCGGACAGGGAGGGGAGCAGTTCTTC. It encodes CASSPGQGGEQFF.

The rearrangement links TRBV2 to TRBJ1-5; D ambiguous. From germline, CDR1 is SNHLY and CDR2 FYNNEI. The CDR3 is 15 amino acids. The germline V and J ends were trimmed by 7 bases and 1 base, with 14 bases remaining between them. For the CDR3, the DNA is TGTGCCAGCAAGAGGGAGGGCCTAAGCAATCAGCCCCAGCATTTT. This encodes CASKREGLSNQPQHF. Using reference TRBV2 and TRBJ1-5 for the parts outside the CDR3, the full variable domain is EPEVTQTPSHQVTQMGQEVILRCVPISNHLYFYWYRQILGQKVEFLVSFYNNEISEKSEIFDDQFSVERPDGSNFTLKIRSTKLEDSAMYFCASKREGLSNQPQHFGDGTRLSIL.

The rearrangement uses TRBV7-8 and TRBJ2-2, with 10 nucleotides matching TRBD1. Germline V gene sequence: CDR1 SGHVS, CDR2 FQNEAQ. V lost 4 bases, J lost 4 bases, and 3 bases stayed unmatched. The CDR3 consists of 15 residues. CDR3 coding DNA: TGTGCCAGCAGCTCAGACAGGGGGCTCACCGGGGAGCTGTTTTTT. It specifies CASSSDRGLTGELFF.

The V call is TRBV7-6, the J call TRBJ2-3, with a weak D call TRBD2 (6 bases). V dropped 3 bases and J dropped 3 bases, with 13 bases sitting between them. Germline assignment: CDR1 SGHVS and CDR2 FNYEAQ. The CDR3 has 15 amino acids. CDR3 residues: CASSFTGARTDTQYF. The CDR3 nucleotides read TGTGCCAGCAGCTTCACGGGAGCTAGAACAGATACGCAGTATTTT.

A single count supports this clone. This rearrangement joins TRBV5-1 to TRBJ1-1; D gene unclear. The CDR3 is 14 residues long. The germline CDR1 and CDR2 sequences are SGHRS and YFSETQ. The V and J ends lost 2 bases and 3 bases respectively, with 11 bases between them. CDR3 coding DNA: TGCGCCAGCAGCTTAATAGGTCGGGACACTGAAGCTTTCTTT. This gives the protein CASSLIGRDTEAFF.

This clone appeared a few times. The V and J genes are TRBV6-6 and TRBJ1-1; no reliable D call. Deletions cut 2 bases from V and 1 base from J, with 14 bases between. This CDR3 has 16 amino acids. CDR1 MNHNY and CDR2 SVGAGI come from the germline V gene (reference sequence). CDR3 in amino acids: CASSYDYVAGNTEAFF. CDR3 DNA: TGTGCCAGCAGTTACGACTACGTCGCGGGGAACACTGAAGCTTTCTTT.

The DNA for the CDR3 is TGCGCCAGCAGCCCGGACAACCCAAGGGGTGAAGCTTTCTTT. It is translated as CASSPDNPRGEAFF. This rearrangement joins TRBV5-1 to TRBJ1-1; a possible D gene is TRBD1 (5 bases). The V and J ends lost 4 bases and 7 bases respectively, with 17 bases between them. CDR3 length equals 14 residues. Germline CDR1 reads SGHRS; CDR2 reads YFSETQ.

V usage is TRBV30 and J usage is TRBJ1-5, with D hard to call. This CDR3 contains 12 residues. Trimming shortened V by 4 bases and J by 2 bases, and 6 bases separated the two germline ends. The germline gives CDR1 GTSNPN, CDR2 SVGIG (reference sequence). The CDR3 region is CAWKIGNQPQHF. The CDR3 DNA sequence: TGTGCCTGGAAAATCGGCAATCAGCCCCAGCATTTT.

The chain carries TRBV11-2 and TRBJ2-1, with 10 bases fitting TRBD2. CDR3 length: 16 amino acids. Germline V gives CDR1 SGHAT, CDR2 FQNNGV. Trimming at V came to 0 bases and at J to 6 bases, leaving 5 bases not matched to a gene. The CDR3 DNA sequence: TGTGCCAGCAGCTTAGACCTAGCGGGGGACGCCAATGAGCAGTTCTTC. It is translated as CASSLDLAGDANEQFF.

This clone was seen once. This chain links TRBV28 with TRBJ2-1, with 12 bases lining up with TRBD2. Trimming took 6 bases from V and 6 from J; bases not matched to a gene: 12. Germline V gives CDR1 MDHEN, CDR2 SYDVKM. CDR3 size: 17 residues. The CDR3 here is CASRPRRTSGTLNEQFF. The CDR3, as DNA: TGTGCCAGCAGACCACGAAGGACTAGCGGGACGCTCAATGAGCAGTTCTTC.

V gene TRBV6-6 combines with J gene TRBJ2-5; tentative D call: TRBD1 (5 bases). The V end lost 0 bases, the J end lost 2 bases, and 10 bases lay between the germline ends. This CDR3 is 15 amino acids long. The germline gives CDR1 MNHNY, CDR2 SVGAGI (reference sequence). The CDR3 DNA reads TGTGCCAGCAGTTACTCGAGACAGTCTCAAGAGACCCAGTACTTC. Translated, it gives CASSYSRQSQETQYF.

The chain joins TRBV6-5 to TRBJ1-4; TRBD1 matches 11 bases. Unmatched junction bases numbered 7, after V lost 2 bases and J lost 8 bases. The CDR3 consists of 16 residues. The germline CDR1 and CDR2 sequences are MNHEY and SVGAGI. CDR3 loop: CASSYLPGQGGEKLFF. In DNA form, the CDR3 reads TGTGCCAGCAGTTACCTACCGGGACAGGGGGGAGAAAAACTGTTTTTT.

The chain joins TRBV11-2 to TRBJ1-5, with a weak D call TRBD1 (5 bases). Germline V lookup: CDR1 SGHAT, CDR2 FQNNGV. The CDR3 is 15 residues long. The V end was cut by 4 bases, the J end by 5 bases, with 15 bases between. DNA for the CDR3: TGTGCCAGCAGCTCGTCAGGGTCCCCCTATCAGCCCCAGCATTTT. Its translation is CASSSSGSPYQPQHF. Looking up the rest from reference TRBV11-2 and TRBJ1-5 gives the full variable domain: EAGVAQSPRYKIIEKRQSVAFWCNPISGHATLYWYQQILGQGPKLLIQFQNNGVVDDSQLPKDRFSAERLKGVDSTLKIQPAKLEDSAVYLCASSSSGSPYQPQHFGDGTRLSIL.

This clone was observed once. The chain recombines TRBV18 with TRBJ1-3; no definite D call. The ends were cut back, 2 bases at V and 0 bases at J, with 11 bases in the middle. Germline assignment: CDR1 KGHSH and CDR2 LQKENI. The length of the CDR3 is 16 residues. In DNA, the CDR3 is TGTGCCAGCTCACCATGGCAGGCCAGCTCTGGAAACACCATATATTTT. This encodes CASSPWQASSGNTIYF.

The V call is TRBV6-1, the J call TRBJ1-2, with TRBD1 as a possible D gene (6 bases). CDR3 length equals 14 residues. The germline V gene encodes CDR1 MNHNS and CDR2 SASEGT. The V gene lost 4 bases and the J gene lost 6 bases, with 15 bases spanning the gap. The CDR3 DNA reads TGTGCCAGCAGTGGAGCGGGACAAGGAGATGGCTACACCTTC. Its protein product is CASSGAGQGDGYTF.

The chain joins TRBV4-1 to TRBJ1-6; a weak D match, TRBD1 (5 bases). From germline, CDR1 is MGHRA and CDR2 YSYEKL. V was cut by 6 bases and J by 7 bases, with 13 bases left in between. This CDR3 is 14 amino acids long. CDR3 coding DNA: TGCGCCAGCAGGGGGGAGGTGGGCAATTCACCCCTCCACTTT. Translated, it gives CASRGEVGNSPLHF.

The chain combines TRBV19 with TRBJ2-7; D might be TRBD1 (6 bases). From germline, CDR1 is LNHDA and CDR2 SQIVND (reference sequence). CDR3 length equals 11 residues. V was cut by 5 bases and J by 8 bases, with 10 bases left in between. CDR3 nucleotide sequence: TGTGCCAGTAGTCTTGGACAGAAGCAGTACTTC. This encodes CASSLGQKQYF.

Comments on this clone: One end of the junction varies from germline; a read error may be responsible. This chain uses TRBV4-1 with TRBJ2-7, with 9 bases aligning to TRBD2. Germline V gene data show CDR1 as MGHRA and CDR2 as YSYEKL. The length of the CDR3 is 16 residues. CDR3 sequence: CASTQDTAGGTYEQYF. The DNA for the CDR3 is TGCGCCAGCACCCAAGACACAGCGGGAGGTACCTACGAGCAGTACTTC.

This chain connects TRBV29-1 to TRBJ2-7; 10 bases map to TRBD2. CDR1 SQVTM and CDR2 ANQGSEA come from the germline V gene. This CDR3 has 13 amino acids. Losses at the gene ends were 5 bases for V and 6 bases for J; bases not matched to a gene: 7. The CDR3 coding sequence is TGCAGCGTTCTAGCGGGGGCCCTTGGCGAGCAGTACTTC. Translation gives CSVLAGALGEQYF.

This rearrangement joins TRBV5-1 to TRBJ2-2; D is perhaps TRBD2 (6 bases). The germline V and J ends were trimmed by 1 base and 6 bases, with 13 bases remaining between them. In germline, CDR1 is SGHRS, CDR2 YFSETQ. The CDR3 contains 15 residues. The CDR3 nucleotides read TGCGCCAGCAGCTTGCGACTAGGTGGGCCCGGGGAGCTGTTTTTT. It yields the protein CASSLRLGGPGELFF.

V and J are TRBV6-1 and TRBJ1-5, with D hard to call. CDR1 MNHNS and CDR2 SASEGT come from the germline V gene. V lost 0 bases and J lost 4, with 7 bases in between. This CDR3 spans 14 amino acids. In DNA, the CDR3 is TGTGCCAGCAGTGAAGCGGGGAGGAATCAGCCCCAGCATTTT. The encoded protein is CASSEAGRNQPQHF.

The J gene is TRBJ2-5, the V gene TRBV4-1, with 8 bases identical to TRBD2. The CDR3 length is 17 residues. J gave up 7 bases and V 1 base, and 14 bases lay outside the gene matches. Germline values: CDR1 MGHRA, CDR2 YSYEKL. The CDR3 DNA is TGCGCCAGCAGCCAAGTTAATATGGGACTAGGGTATGGGACCCAGTACTTC. Amino acids: CASSQVNMGLGYGTQYF.

V is TRBV11-2 and J is TRBJ1-6; D uncertain. From germline, CDR1 is SGHAT and CDR2 FQNNGV. The V and J ends lost 8 bases and 8 bases respectively, with 13 bases between them. The CDR3 contains 13 residues. The CDR3: CASSTRRDSPLHF. In DNA, the CDR3 is TGTGCCAGCTCGACCCGCCGGGATTCACCCCTCCACTTT.

The V and J genes are TRBV20-1 and TRBJ2-7; TRBD1 might be the D (7 bases). The CDR3 totals 11 residues. The germline CDR1 and CDR2 sequences are DFQATT and SNEGSKA (reference sequence). V was pared by 3 bases and J by 6 bases, with 9 bases between. CDR3 sequence (DNA): TGCAGTGCTAGCAGGGGGGCCGAGCAGTACTTC. Its protein is CSASRGAEQYF.

For this clone: The junction differs from germline at one of its ends, possibly a read error. This sequence joins TRBV6-5 and TRBJ1-4, with TRBD1 identical over 8 bases. The CDR3 has 16 residues. Germline loops: CDR1 MNHEY, CDR2 SVGAGI. CDR3 sequence: CARSYSLQGAHEKLFF. The CDR3 coding sequence is TGTGCCCGCAGTTACTCGCTTCAGGGGGCCCATGAAAAACTGTTTTTT.

The chain links TRBV11-3 to TRBJ2-2, with a tentative D call TRBD1 (6 bases). CDR1 is SGHNT, CDR2 YENEEA, per germline. The CDR3 loop spans 16 amino acids. Trimming took off 5 bases at V and 7 bases at J, with 20 bases between the two ends. In DNA, the CDR3 is TGTGCCAGCAGCCCCGGGACATCCGGCGGTAACGGGGAGCTGTTTTTT. Its translation: CASSPGTSGGNGELFF.

This clone is termed medium-sized. V usage is TRBV11-2 and J usage is TRBJ2-7; TRBD1 might be the D (6 bases). The ends were cut back, 3 bases at V and 3 bases at J, with 9 bases in the middle. This CDR3 has 13 residues. CDR1 is SGHAT and CDR2 is FQNNGV in the germline V gene. The CDR3 here is CASSFPGHYEQYF. DNA of the CDR3: TGTGCCAGCAGCTTCCCGGGACACTACGAGCAGTACTTC.

The J gene is TRBJ2-3, the V gene TRBV7-9, with a tentative D call TRBD1 (6 bases). Germline V CDR1 and CDR2: SEHNR, FQNEAQ (reference sequence). Trimming left V 5 bases short and J 9 bases short, with 18 bases between. The CDR3 has 14 residues. The CDR3 loop is CASSPQPLTGTQYF. CDR3 bases: TGTGCCAGCAGCCCCCAACCTCTCACAGGGACGCAGTATTTT.